The sequence of this T cell receptor (beta chain) was determined in a study of vaccination effects on CD4 cells after COVID-19. Study-wide context: Viral peptide pools were used in the ViraFEST assay to expand antigen-specific CD4+ T cells, and sequencing came afterward.

To note about this clone: Its specificity is unknown.

The culture ran for about 11 days, and then CD4+ T cells were isolated. Data came from immunoSEQ multiplex PCR; TCRdb stores just in-frame clones and leaves some out. Of 45,000 or so clones in the sample, roughly 74% were seen once. This sequence originates from a human donor who had a prior SARS-CoV-2 infection. The sample consisted of CD4+ T cells from PBMCs cultured without peptide, taken before COVID-19 vaccination.

CDR3 bases: TGCGCCAGCAGCTTGAGCTCGGGGGGCGCCGAAGAAGCTTTCTTT. This translates into CASSLSSGGAEEAFF. This sequence joins TRBV5-1 and TRBJ1-1; tentative D call: TRBD1 (6 bases). CDR3 size: 15 residues. Germline V lookup: CDR1 SGHRS, CDR2 YFSETQ. The V end lost 1 base, the J end lost 8 bases, and 18 bases lay between the germline ends.